Following are 29 T cell receptor beta chains from one sample sequenced in a study of OX40 agonist ivuxolimab in advanced cancers. TCRdb's table, derived via immunoSEQ multiplex PCR, lists solely in-frame clones and lacks some. The data show about 71,000 clones, with 80% to 85% seen just once and roughly 4.7% held by the top ten. Sequenced here: CD4+ or CD8+ T cells sorted from blood, sampled in a trial of the OX40 agonist ivuxolimab. These receptors were obtained from an adult with an advanced solid tumor such as melanoma, head and neck, liver or kidney cancer.

The V call is TRBV9, the J call TRBJ1-2, with a weak D call TRBD1 (6 bases). The germline V gene has CDR1 SGDLS and CDR2 YYNGEE. The V gene lost 3 bases and the J gene lost 9 bases, with 12 bases spanning the gap. This CDR3 spans 12 amino acids. The CDR3 here is CASSGNRERYTF. The CDR3 bases are TGTGCCAGCAGCGGTAACAGGGAACGCTACACCTTC.

The gene calls are TRBV6-1 and TRBJ1-5, with D possibly being TRBD1 (5 bases). Looked up from germline, CDR1 is MNHNS and CDR2 is SASEGT. V was clipped by 4 bases and J by 12 bases, with 16 bases between them. The CDR3 length is 13 residues. As DNA, the CDR3 is TGTGCCAGCAGTGCCCCGGGACGACTCCGCCAGCATTTT. Encoded protein: CASSAPGRLRQHF.

This clone showed up many times. The rearrangement links TRBV19 to TRBJ1-1; no definite D call. Germline CDR1 is LNHDA and CDR2 is SQIVND (reference sequence). The CDR3 consists of 15 residues. V lost 4 bases, J lost 3 bases, and 15 bases lay in between. This CDR3 is CASSRLFLRDTEAFF. The CDR3 bases are TGTGCCAGTAGTAGGCTCTTTCTTCGGGACACTGAAGCTTTCTTT.

The chain uses TRBV6-6 and TRBJ2-5; TRBD2 matches 9 bases. V lost 2 bases and J lost 5; bases outside the gene matches: 9. Germline CDR1 MNHNY, CDR2 SVGAGI (reference sequence). This CDR3 spans 16 amino acids. The CDR3 bases are TGTGCCAGCAGTTACAGGGCGGGAGGGCCCGGGGAGACCCAGTACTTC. Encoded protein: CASSYRAGGPGETQYF.

This sequence joins TRBV29-1 and TRBJ2-3; 10 bases are shared with TRBD1. The CDR3 loop spans 15 amino acids. Trimming took 2 bases from V and 5 from J; bases not matched to a gene: 7. Per germline, CDR1 SQVTM and CDR2 ANQGSEA. The CDR3 loop reads CSVEYGQGVGDTQYF. Written as DNA, the CDR3 is TGCAGCGTTGAATACGGACAGGGGGTCGGAGATACGCAGTATTTT.

The rearrangement links TRBV30 to TRBJ1-2; D unresolved. The V end lost 0 bases, the J end lost 4 bases, and 6 bases lay between the germline ends. Germline V gene sequence: CDR1 GTSNPN, CDR2 SVGIG (reference sequence). The CDR3 extends over 12 amino acids. This chain's CDR3 is CAWSVGGYGYTF. Written as DNA, the CDR3 is TGTGCCTGGAGTGTAGGCGGCTATGGCTACACCTTC.

This chain joins TRBV28 and TRBJ2-1, with 7 bases that match TRBD2. V shed 5 bases, J shed 6 bases, and the junction held 7 bases outside the gene matches. This CDR3 is built from 14 residues. Germline-derived CDR1 and CDR2 are MDHEN and SYDVKM. The CDR3 loop reads CASSIWTSPNEQFF. The CDR3, as DNA: TGTGCCAGCAGTATCTGGACTAGTCCCAATGAGCAGTTCTTC.

The sample holds one count of this clone. The gene calls are TRBV7-2 and TRBJ1-6; D uncertain. The V end was cut by 1 base, the J end by 1 base, with 5 bases between. Germline lookup yields CDR1 SGHTA and CDR2 FQGNSA. The CDR3 contains 15 residues. The CDR3 DNA reads as TGTGCCAGCAGCTTAGAGAGTTCCTATAATTCACCCCTCCACTTT. Encoded protein: CASSLESSYNSPLHF.

The rearrangement uses TRBV7-2 and TRBJ2-1; D call uncertain. Germline V gene sequence: CDR1 SGHTA, CDR2 FQGNSA. CDR3 length: 14 amino acids. Deletions cut 1 base from V and 4 bases from J, with 8 bases between. For the CDR3, the DNA is TGTGCCAGCAGCTTAGGCGCTCTATACAATGAGCAGTTCTTC. It codes for CASSLGALYNEQFF.

Details on this clone: The same CDR3 can be traced to other DNA sequences in this sample. The chain couples TRBV5-4 to TRBJ1-2; D gene ambiguous. V dropped 4 bases and J dropped 2 bases, with 9 bases sitting between them. CDR1 is SGHNT and CDR2 is YYREEE in the germline V gene (reference sequence). The CDR3 length is 13 residues. CDR3 DNA sequence: TGTGCCAGCAGCCCCGACAAAAACTATGGCTACACCTTC. It codes for CASSPDKNYGYTF.

The chain employs TRBV5-1 and TRBJ1-2; 12 nucleotides align to TRBD1. Per the germline V gene, CDR1 is SGHRS and CDR2 is YFSETQ. The ends lost 7 bases at V and 5 bases at J; junction bases unmatched: 9. The CDR3 extends over 15 amino acids. In DNA, the CDR3 is TGCGCCAGCGGACCCGGGACAGGGGGCGTTTATGGCTACACCTTC. It specifies CASGPGTGGVYGYTF.

The rearrangement joins TRBV19 to TRBJ2-1, with D unclear. Trimming shortened V by 5 bases and J by 0 bases, and 14 bases separated the two germline ends. This CDR3 is built from 16 residues. The germline V gene encodes CDR1 LNHDA and CDR2 SQIVND (reference sequence). This CDR3 reads CASSSKVISSYNEQFF. The CDR3 bases are TGTGCCAGTAGTTCCAAGGTTATTAGCTCCTACAATGAGCAGTTCTTC.

The rearrangement uses TRBV7-6 and TRBJ2-5; a possible D gene is TRBD2 (5 bases). The CDR3 loop spans 13 amino acids. Between the trimmed V and J ends, which lost 5 bases and 11 bases, there was a span of 18 bases. Germline V gene data show CDR1 as SGHVS and CDR2 as FNYEAQ. In DNA, the CDR3 is TGTGCCAGCAGCGCAGGACCCCTCGGGGAGCAGTACTTC. It translates to CASSAGPLGEQYF. The variable domain in full, completed from reference TRBV7-6 and TRBJ2-5, reads GAGVSQSPRYKVTKRGQDVALRCDPISGHVSLYWYRQALGQGPEFLTYFNYEAQQDKSGLPNDRFSAERPEGSISTLTIQRTEQRDSAMYRCASSAGPLGEQYFGPGTRLLVL.

The genes are TRBV2 and TRBJ2-5; unclear D gene. The CDR3 is 14 amino acids. V was cut by 0 bases and J by 5 bases, with 10 bases left in between. Germline assignment: CDR1 SNHLY and CDR2 FYNNEI. CDR3 sequence (DNA): TGTGCCAGCAGTGAAGCTATTGGGCTGGAGACCCAGTACTTC. This codes for CASSEAIGLETQYF.

This chain connects TRBV4-2 to TRBJ1-6; D is perhaps TRBD1 (5 bases). The CDR3 is 16 amino acids. Trimming shortened V by 4 bases and J by 8 bases, and 18 bases separated the two germline ends. The germline V gene has CDR1 LGHNA and CDR2 YNFKEQ. CDR3 sequence: CASSPTGGGEDSPLHF. Here the CDR3 DNA reads TGTGCCAGCAGCCCAACGGGTGGGGGAGAAGATTCACCCCTCCACTTT.

The chain joins TRBV7-3 to TRBJ1-1; 7 positions agree with TRBD1. J was trimmed by 1 base and V by 2 bases; bases with no gene match: 4. This CDR3 comprises 15 residues. From germline, CDR1 is SGHTA and CDR2 FQGTGA. This CDR3 is CASSLLGTENTEAFF. The CDR3 DNA reads TGTGCCAGCAGCTTACTGGGGACAGAGAACACTGAAGCTTTCTTT.

This clone appeared a few times. The chain recombines TRBV6-5 with TRBJ1-1, with D perhaps matching TRBD1 (5 bases). Trimming removed 5 bases from V and 1 base from J, with 11 bases in between. CDR1 is MNHEY, CDR2 SVGAGI, per germline. CDR3 length equals 14 residues. The CDR3 bases are TGTGCCAGCAGTCTCTGGGGGTGGAACACTGAAGCTTTCTTT. This codes for CASSLWGWNTEAFF.

The gene calls are TRBV14 and TRBJ1-2, with TRBD1 matching 7 bases. J lost 8 bases, V lost 2 bases, and 11 bases had no gene match. The CDR3 loop spans 15 amino acids. Germline loops: CDR1 SGHDN, CDR2 FVKESK. The CDR3 is CASSQHWTGAGGYTF. The DNA of the CDR3 is TGTGCCAGCAGCCAACACTGGACAGGAGCGGGGGGCTACACCTTC.

Here the CDR3 reads CASTSGQGGYQPQHF. The DNA for the CDR3 is TGTGCCAGTACCTCGGGCCAAGGGGGCTATCAGCCCCAGCATTTT. The rearrangement links TRBV19 to TRBJ1-5; the match to TRBD1 covers 7 bases. CDR1 is LNHDA and CDR2 is SQIVND in the germline V gene (reference sequence). With 7 bases clipped from V and 5 bases from J, the junction kept 11 bases outside the gene matches. The CDR3 consists of 15 residues. The full variable domain, completed using reference TRBV19 and TRBJ1-5, is DGGITQSPKYLFRKEGQNVTLSCEQNLNHDAMYWYRQDPGQGLRLIYYSQIVNDFQKGDIAEGYSVSREKKESFPLTVTSAQKNPTAFYLCASTSGQGGYQPQHFGDGTRLSIL.

This chain joins TRBV11-2 and TRBJ2-7; 8 bases line up with TRBD2. Looked up from germline, CDR1 is SGHAT and CDR2 is FQNNGV. Unmatched junction bases numbered 11, after V lost 4 bases and J lost 0 bases. The length of the CDR3 is 17 residues. CDR3 residues: CASSSPGAGGHSYEQYF. Here the CDR3 DNA reads TGTGCCAGCAGCTCCCCCGGGGCGGGGGGACACTCCTACGAGCAGTACTTC.

The chain couples TRBV11-3 to TRBJ1-1, with 7 bases fitting TRBD1. Per the germline V gene, CDR1 is SGHNT and CDR2 is YENEEA. Trimming cost V 6 bases and J 1 base; bases outside gene matches: 11. The CDR3 totals 16 residues. Here the CDR3 reads CASSIRQGHGNTEAFF. CDR3 coding DNA: TGTGCCAGCAGTATTCGACAGGGCCACGGGAACACTGAAGCTTTCTTT. Looking up the rest from reference TRBV11-3 and TRBJ1-1 gives the full variable domain: EAGVVQSPRYKIIEKKQPVAFWCNPISGHNTLYWYLQNLGQGPELLIRYENEEAVDDSQLPKDRFSAERLKGVDSTLKIQPAELGDSAVYLCASSIRQGHGNTEAFFGQGTRLTVV.

This chain joins TRBV6-5 and TRBJ1-1; 9 nucleotides agree with TRBD1. The CDR3 length is 14 residues. The V gene end was trimmed by 5 bases and the J gene end by 3 bases; junction bases not matched to a gene: 4. Germline V lookup: CDR1 MNHEY, CDR2 SVGAGI. The CDR3 sequence is CASSPRDRDTEAFF. The CDR3 DNA is TGTGCCAGCAGTCCCCGGGACAGGGACACTGAAGCTTTCTTT.

The chain joins TRBV10-2 to TRBJ1-1; D is uncertain. The CDR3 has 13 amino acids. V lost 5 bases and J lost 0, with 7 bases in between. The germline gives CDR1 WSHSY, CDR2 SAAADI. The CDR3 region is CASSQTVNTEAFF. The CDR3 DNA follows: TGCGCCAGCAGTCAAACGGTGAACACTGAAGCTTTCTTT.

This clone has a single count. This chain uses TRBV5-1 with TRBJ2-7; 7 bases line up with TRBD1. Trimming took 0 bases from V and 0 from J; bases not matched to a gene: 6. The CDR3 is 16 amino acids. Germline V lookup: CDR1 SGHRS, CDR2 YFSETQ. CDR3 coding DNA: TGCGCCAGCAGCTTGGCGCAACAGGGGAGCTCCTACGAGCAGTACTTC. This codes for CASSLAQQGSSYEQYF.

This sequence joins TRBV9 and TRBJ2-7; D is undetermined. The CDR3 runs 13 residues. From germline, CDR1 is SGDLS and CDR2 YYNGEE. Trimming pared 0 bases from V and 0 bases from J, leaving 4 bases between. The CDR3, as DNA: TGTGCCAGCAGCGTAGACAGCTCCTACGAGCAGTACTTC. It is translated as CASSVDSSYEQYF.

The rearrangement joins TRBV5-1 to TRBJ1-1; the match to TRBD1 covers 7 bases. The germline V gene encodes CDR1 SGHRS and CDR2 YFSETQ. The junction had 8 bases not matched to a gene; V was cut back by 0 bases and J by 0 bases. This CDR3 has 17 residues. As DNA, the CDR3 is TGCGCCAGCAGCTTGGTATACGGCAGGGGGATGAACACTGAAGCTTTCTTT. As protein: CASSLVYGRGMNTEAFF.

For this clone: At one end the junction does not follow the germline gene, possibly because of a read error. The chain carries TRBV7-7 and TRBJ2-3; 12 bases line up with TRBD2. This CDR3 spans 14 amino acids. Germline V gene data show CDR1 as SSHAT and CDR2 as FNYEAQ (reference sequence). CDR3 bases: TGTGCTAGCAGCGCGACTAGCGGGGGAGATACGCAGTATTTT. Protein product: CASSATSGGDTQYF.

The chain employs TRBV7-9 and TRBJ1-2; 10 positions agree with TRBD1. Germline trimming cut 6 bases from V and 1 base from J; bases unmatched to any gene: 5. Germline V gene sequence: CDR1 SEHNR, CDR2 FQNEAQ (reference sequence). The CDR3 has 15 amino acids. The CDR3 reads CASSSRDRGNYGYTF. CDR3 bases: TGTGCCAGCAGTAGCCGGGACAGGGGTAACTATGGCTACACCTTC.

The chain joins TRBV19 to TRBJ2-7, with a tentative D call TRBD1 (6 bases). The germline gives CDR1 LNHDA, CDR2 SQIVND (reference sequence). CDR3 length equals 14 residues. Deletions cut 4 bases from V and 2 bases from J, with 12 bases between. The chain's CDR3 is CASSRDTETYEQYF. DNA for the CDR3: TGTGCCAGTAGTAGGGACACGGAGACCTACGAGCAGTACTTC.